One and the same sample provided the 31 T cell receptor beta chains below, sequenced in a study of blood T cell repertoires in COVID-19. The protocol was immunoSEQ multiplex PCR, while the TCRdb copy is restricted to in-frame clones and leaves out a portion. Among a few hundred thousand clones listed, about nine tenths were seen once. Sequencing was carried out using peripheral blood. Source of these receptors: a woman between 25 and 40 years old with COVID-19, enrolled during active disease.

This chain uses TRBV15 with TRBJ1-1; 10 bases map to TRBD1. The germline gives CDR1 LNHNV, CDR2 YYDKDF (reference sequence). With V trimmed by 3 bases and J by 5 bases, 6 bases remained unmatched. The CDR3 extends over 15 amino acids. Here the CDR3 reads CATSSTGTGVTEAFF. DNA for the CDR3: TGTGCCACCAGCAGCACCGGGACAGGGGTGACTGAAGCTTTCTTT.

The rearrangement links TRBV12-5 to TRBJ1-1, with 7 positions matching TRBD1. The V and J ends lost 1 base and 5 bases, in that order; junction bases with no gene match: 13. The CDR3 extends over 17 amino acids. Germline V gene lookup returns CDR1 LGHNT and CDR2 FRNRAP. The CDR3 DNA is TGTGCTAGTGGTTTGGGTCCCCGGGCAGGGGGAACTACTGAAGCTTTCTTT. Translated: CASGLGPRAGGTTEAFF.

This chain joins TRBV4-2 and TRBJ2-7; the D gene is possibly TRBD2 (5 bases). CDR3 length equals 15 residues. The germline V gene encodes CDR1 LGHNA and CDR2 YNFKEQ. V lost 6 bases to trimming and J lost 9 bases, with 24 bases between them. The CDR3 loop reads CASSREPGLSSGQYF. The CDR3 DNA is TGTGCCAGCAGTCGGGAACCGGGTCTATCCAGTGGGCAGTACTTC.

Comment on this clone: Distinct nucleotide sequences in the sample also encode this CDR3. This chain links TRBV5-1 with TRBJ2-3; 9 bases align to TRBD1. This CDR3 has 14 residues. V was pared by 4 bases and J by 3 bases, with 3 bases of the junction left unmatched. From germline, CDR1 is SGHRS and CDR2 YFSETQ. Here the CDR3 DNA reads TGCGCCAGCAGCCCGGGACAGGGTACAGATACGCAGTATTTT. This codes for CASSPGQGTDTQYF.

The chain joins TRBV14 to TRBJ1-4; no definite D call. Germline assignment: CDR1 SGHDN and CDR2 FVKESK. With 1 base removed from V and 11 bases from J, the gap between germline ends came to 11 bases. This CDR3 spans 13 amino acids. The CDR3 sequence: CASSQGPSSKLFF. The CDR3 nucleotides read TGTGCCAGCAGCCAAGGGCCGTCTTCGAAACTGTTTTTT. Supplemented by reference TRBV14 and TRBJ1-4, the full variable domain reads EAGVTQFPSHSVIEKGQTVTLRCDPISGHDNLYWYRRVMGKEIKFLLHFVKESKQDESGMPNNRFLAERTGGTYSTLKVQPAELEDSGVYFCASSQGPSSKLFFGSGTQLSVL.

The CDR3 sequence is CASSPRDRVYSEQYF. The DNA for the CDR3 is TGTGCCAGCAGCCCCCGGGACAGGGTATACTCCGAGCAGTACTTC. The rearrangement uses TRBV6-5 and TRBJ2-7; 9 bases align to TRBD1. This CDR3 contains 15 residues. Per germline, CDR1 MNHEY and CDR2 SVGAGI. The V and J ends lost 6 bases and 6 bases, in that order; junction bases with no gene match: 12.

This clone was picked up a small number of times. V gene TRBV14 combines with J gene TRBJ1-6; D gene ambiguous. The germline gives CDR1 SGHDN, CDR2 FVKESK. The CDR3 is 15 amino acids. V was trimmed by 0 bases and J by 10 bases, leaving 13 bases between them. The DNA for the CDR3 is TGTGCCAGCAGCCAAGATGCGACGGGTTGGTCACCCCTCCACTTT. Protein product: CASSQDATGWSPLHF.

The rearrangement links TRBV10-3 to TRBJ2-5, with D possibly TRBD2 on 6 matching bases. This CDR3 has 17 amino acids. The germline CDR1 and CDR2 sequences are ENHRY and SYGVKD. Between the trimmed V and J ends, which lost 4 bases and 5 bases, there was a span of 23 bases. The CDR3 loop reads CAISAQGIAARRETQYF. The CDR3 nucleotides are TGTGCCATCAGTGCGCAGGGAATAGCGGCTCGCCGGGAGACCCAGTACTTC.

The table lists this clone with a count of one. The limits of the CDR3 on the DNA are not certain, so only TCRdb's listed CDR3 is given. The chain employs TRBV21-1 and TRBJ2-1; TRBD2 is taken as the D call from the table, unchecked against the DNA. TRBV21-1 is a known pseudogene. The CDR3 has 17 amino acids, counting both end residues. The CDR3 region is CASSKVALGSSYNEQFF.

The rearrangement links TRBV6-6 to TRBJ1-2; unclear D gene. The CDR3 is 16 residues long. V lost 0 bases and J lost 5, with 16 bases in between. Germline values: CDR1 MNHNY, CDR2 SVGAGI (reference sequence). CDR3 amino acids: CASSYSNLGREYGYTF. The CDR3 DNA reads as TGTGCCAGCAGTTACTCGAATTTAGGGAGAGAATATGGCTACACCTTC.

This sequence joins TRBV5-4 and TRBJ1-6, with TRBD1 identical over 8 bases. The CDR3 loop spans 15 amino acids. Germline lookup yields CDR1 SGHNT and CDR2 YYREEE (reference sequence). The V and J ends lost 4 bases and 12 bases, in that order; junction bases with no gene match: 12. The CDR3 is CASSLSTGVGEPLHF. The CDR3 bases are TGTGCCAGCAGCCTCTCGACAGGGGTTGGGGAACCCCTCCACTTT.

The chain carries TRBV27 and TRBJ2-1, with D maybe TRBD1 (5 bases). The CDR3 is 15 amino acids. V gave up 1 base and J gave up 2 bases, with 9 bases separating them. Germline lookup yields CDR1 MNHEY and CDR2 SMNVEV (reference sequence). CDR3 nucleotides: TGTGCCAGCAGTTTATACAGGACCCCCTACAATGAGCAGTTCTTC. Translation: CASSLYRTPYNEQFF.

The J gene is TRBJ2-2, the V gene TRBV4-1; TRBD2 agrees at 9 bases. Losses at the gene ends were 1 base for V and 0 bases for J; bases not matched to a gene: 6. This CDR3 spans 18 amino acids. The V gene's germline CDR1 is MGHRA and CDR2 YSYEKL. The CDR3 is CASSQGALAGANTGELFF. Written as DNA, the CDR3 is TGCGCCAGCAGCCAAGGAGCTTTAGCGGGAGCGAACACCGGGGAGCTGTTTTTT.

This chain connects TRBV29-1 to TRBJ2-1; 7 nucleotides match TRBD2. Germline assignment: CDR1 SQVTM and CDR2 ANQGSEA. V shed 4 bases, J shed 6 bases, and the junction held 3 bases outside the gene matches. The CDR3 extends over 12 amino acids. In DNA, the CDR3 is TGCAGCGTTGGGGAGGGCCCCAATGAGCAGTTCTTC. Amino acids: CSVGEGPNEQFF.

This sequence joins TRBV28 and TRBJ2-7, with TRBD2 identical over 10 bases. The CDR3 spans 17 residues. Germline CDR1 reads MDHEN; CDR2 reads SYDVKM. V trimming: 5 bases; J trimming: 4 bases; junction bases outside the gene matches: 14. The DNA of the CDR3 is TGTGCCAGCAGTCAAATTACAGCGGGAGGGCCTTCTTACGAGCAGTACTTC. This codes for CASSQITAGGPSYEQYF.

The CDR3 sequence: CASSSLTGGSNSPLHF. In nucleotides, the CDR3 is TGTGCCAGCAGCTCCTTGACAGGGGGCTCCAATTCACCCCTCCACTTT. The chain joins TRBV5-5 to TRBJ1-6, with 10 bases aligning to TRBD1. CDR1 is SGHKS and CDR2 is YYEKEE in the germline V gene (reference sequence). V dropped 3 bases and J dropped 7; count of bases not matched to a gene: 7. There are 16 residues in the CDR3.

The chain recombines TRBV25-1 with TRBJ2-7; TRBD2 might be the D (7 bases). Germline V gene sequence: CDR1 MGHDK, CDR2 SYGVNS. Trimming shortened V by 4 bases and J by 2 bases, and 15 bases separated the two germline ends. The CDR3 contains 15 residues. CDR3 nucleotide sequence: TGTGCCAGCAGTGGACTAGGGGGGAGGGCCTACGAGCAGTACTTC. As protein: CASSGLGGRAYEQYF.

This clone has only one observation. The chain has TRBV9 and TRBJ1-1; a possible D gene is TRBD1 (6 bases). Germline loops: CDR1 SGDLS, CDR2 YYNGEE. V dropped 2 bases and J dropped 1 base, with 12 bases sitting between them. The CDR3 covers 15 residues. CDR3 coding DNA: TGTGCCAGCAGCGTCATACAGGGCTCGAACACTGAAGCTTTCTTT. Translating it yields CASSVIQGSNTEAFF.

The chain combines TRBV4-3 with TRBJ1-1; D may be TRBD1 (5 bases). Per germline, CDR1 LGHNA and CDR2 YSLEER. V was shortened by 0 bases and J by 7 bases, with 15 bases between the two germline ends. The CDR3 extends over 15 amino acids. CDR3 nucleotide sequence: TGCGCCAGCAGCCAAGAGAGTAGGCGGGGGTTTGAAGCTTTCTTT. Its translation: CASSQESRRGFEAFF.

V is TRBV27 and J is TRBJ2-1, with a tentative D call TRBD2 (5 bases). This CDR3 comprises 16 residues. Germline CDR1 MNHEY, CDR2 SMNVEV (reference sequence). The V gene lost 0 bases and the J gene lost 2 bases, with 11 bases spanning the gap. The CDR3 spells CASSLSAGPTYNEQFF. Written as DNA, the CDR3 is TGTGCCAGCAGTTTATCGGCGGGTCCTACCTACAATGAGCAGTTCTTC.

The J gene is TRBJ2-7, the V gene TRBV12-3 or TRBV12-4; D not certain. There are 11 residues in the CDR3. V lost 5 bases and J lost 3, with 5 bases in between. The chain's CDR3 is CASSQLYEQYF. The DNA for the CDR3 is TGTGCCAGCAGTCAACTCTACGAGCAGTACTTC.

The chain carries TRBV5-1 and TRBJ2-7; 7 bases are a match to TRBD1. Looked up from germline, CDR1 is SGHRS and CDR2 is YFSETQ. The length of the CDR3 is 14 residues. Trimming removed 0 bases from V and 2 bases from J; junction bases left unmatched: 2. DNA of the CDR3: TGCGCCAGCAGCTTGGAGGGACAGCCCTACGAGCAGTACTTC. This gives the protein CASSLEGQPYEQYF.

The V gene is TRBV7-2, the J gene TRBJ2-2; 12 bases are a match to TRBD1. The CDR3 runs 17 residues. Germline V gene sequence: CDR1 SGHTA, CDR2 FQGNSA. V shed 0 bases and J 6 bases; nucleotides not matched to a gene: 5. CDR3 in amino acids: CASSLAPGQGASGELFF. The CDR3 DNA is TGTGCCAGCAGCTTAGCCCCGGGACAGGGGGCATCCGGGGAGCTGTTTTTT.

The CDR3 spells CASSLSGGREEQYF. The CDR3 DNA reads TGTGCCAGCAGCCTGAGCGGTGGGCGTGAAGAGCAGTACTTC. This chain uses TRBV5-4 with TRBJ2-7, with D perhaps TRBD2 (5 bases). The CDR3 is 14 residues long. Germline-derived CDR1 and CDR2 are SGHNT and YYREEE (reference sequence). V was cut by 4 bases and J by 7 bases, with 18 bases left in between.

The V and J genes are TRBV15 and TRBJ1-6; 7 bases align to TRBD1. The CDR3 totals 16 residues. Unmatched junction bases numbered 11, after V lost 4 bases and J lost 8 bases. Per the germline V gene, CDR1 is LNHNV and CDR2 is YYDKDF (reference sequence). CDR3 sequence reads: CATSTQTGSGDSPLHF. In DNA form, the CDR3 reads TGTGCCACCAGCACACAGACAGGGAGTGGCGATTCACCCCTCCACTTT.

This chain links TRBV12-3 or TRBV12-4 with TRBJ2-3, with TRBD1 as a possible D gene (6 bases). Trimming removed 6 bases from V and 9 bases from J, with 16 bases in between. This CDR3 is built from 13 residues. The CDR3 bases are TGTGCCAGCAGATCGCCGGGACACGAGACGCAGTATTTT. It specifies CASRSPGHETQYF.

The chain has TRBV27 and TRBJ1-6; D is uncertain. The CDR3 spans 12 residues. Germline CDR1 reads MNHEY; CDR2 reads SMNVEV (reference sequence). V shed 10 bases and J shed 8 bases, with 12 bases lying between them. The CDR3 DNA reads as TGTGCCACCGATTCGGGATATTCACCCCTCCACTTT. It translates to CATDSGYSPLHF.

The chain couples TRBV5-1 to TRBJ1-2; TRBD1 agrees at 10 bases. The CDR3 is 13 amino acids. V was clipped by 4 bases and J by 8 bases; unmatched bases: 5. Germline CDR1 SGHRS, CDR2 YFSETQ. CDR3 nucleotide sequence: TGCGCCAGCAGCACCCGGACAGGGGGGGGCTACACCTTC. This translates into CASSTRTGGGYTF.

This clone is a singleton in its sample. The CDR3 DNA reads TGTGCCAGCAGTCGCTCGGGTGGGTTAGCCTACAATGAGCAGTTCTTC. Its protein is CASSRSGGLAYNEQFF. This sequence joins TRBV27 and TRBJ2-1; D gene unclear. CDR3 size: 16 residues. The germline CDR1 and CDR2 sequences are MNHEY and SMNVEV (reference sequence). Trimming cost V 5 bases and J 2 bases, with 16 bases left between them.

The rearrangement uses TRBV28 and TRBJ2-1; TRBD2 matches at 7 bases. This CDR3 spans 15 amino acids. Germline V gene lookup returns CDR1 MDHEN and CDR2 SYDVKM. V was pared by 5 bases and J by 3 bases, with 7 bases of the junction left unmatched. This chain's CDR3 is CASSVAGEDYNEQFF. The CDR3 region has the DNA TGTGCCAGCAGTGTCGCGGGAGAGGACTACAATGAGCAGTTCTTC.

The V and J genes are TRBV30 and TRBJ2-3, with D unresolved. This CDR3 region has 12 residues. In germline, CDR1 is GTSNPN, CDR2 SVGIG (reference sequence). Trimming shortened V by 1 base and J by 11 bases, and 13 bases separated the two germline ends. CDR3 region: CAWSAPRPGQYF. CDR3 DNA: TGTGCCTGGAGTGCCCCACGCCCCGGGCAGTATTTT.